This T cell receptor (beta chain) originates from a study of shared clonotypes between healthy human individuals. Everyone who donated was a Caucasian adult who lived in Nashville, Tennessee. Study results and caveats: Non-shared clonotypes had lower generation probabilities than those shared by all four donors. Larger estimated richness was generally recorded for naive subsets relative to memory subsets.

Each cell subset's genomic DNA was divided evenly among several immunoSEQ plates. This table comes from immunoSEQ multiplex PCR, and its TCRdb copy is limited to in-frame clones, with some not included. The repertoire holds over 2 million clones, with 90% to 95% as singletons. This clone was detected only once. Its antigen is still unknown. The TCR originated in a man younger than 35 in good health. The sequencing input was naive CD4+ T cells sorted from blood. This sample's subset: CD45RA+ positively selected.

In DNA, the CDR3 is TGTGCCATCAGTCCCGGGACGTTCATGAACACTGAAGCTTTCTTT. Its protein is CAISPGTFMNTEAFF. V and J are TRBV10-3 and TRBJ1-1; TRBD1 is a possible D gene (5 bases). V was cut by 5 bases and J by 0 bases, with 13 bases left in between. Germline V gene lookup returns CDR1 ENHRY and CDR2 SYGVKD. The CDR3 spans 15 residues.